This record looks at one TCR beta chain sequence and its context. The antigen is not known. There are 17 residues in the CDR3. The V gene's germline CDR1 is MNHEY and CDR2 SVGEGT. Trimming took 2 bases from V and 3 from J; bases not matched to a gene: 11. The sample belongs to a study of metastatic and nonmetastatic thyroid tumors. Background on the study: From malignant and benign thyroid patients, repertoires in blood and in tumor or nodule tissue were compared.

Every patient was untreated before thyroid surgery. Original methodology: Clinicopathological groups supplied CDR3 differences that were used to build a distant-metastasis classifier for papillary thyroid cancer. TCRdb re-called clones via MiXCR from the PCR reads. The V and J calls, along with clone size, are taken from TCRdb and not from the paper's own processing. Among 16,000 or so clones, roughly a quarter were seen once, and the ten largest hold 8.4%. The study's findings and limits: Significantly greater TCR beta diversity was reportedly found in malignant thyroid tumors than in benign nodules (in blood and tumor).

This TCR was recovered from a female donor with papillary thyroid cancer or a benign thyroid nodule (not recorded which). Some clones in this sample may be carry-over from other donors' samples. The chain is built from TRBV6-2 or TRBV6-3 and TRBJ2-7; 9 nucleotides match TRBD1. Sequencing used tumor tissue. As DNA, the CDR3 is TGTGCCAGCAGTTACCCTCCTCCGGGACAGGGAATCTACGAGCAGTACTTC. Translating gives CASSYPPPGQGIYEQYF.